Listed here are 27 T cell receptor beta chains from one sample, sequenced in a study of blood T cell repertoires in COVID-19. This table comes from immunoSEQ multiplex PCR, and its TCRdb copy is limited to in-frame clones, with some not included. The profile covers about 200,000 clones, with about 85% appearing a single time and 20% to 25% taken by the ten largest. The sequenced material came from PBMCs or T cells enriched from blood (not recorded which). The receptors originated from a woman aged 40 to 49 in a cohort exposed to, infected with or recovered from COVID-19 (not recorded which).

The V call is TRBV5-1, the J call TRBJ2-5, with a tentative D call TRBD2 (5 bases). V dropped 2 bases and J dropped 3 bases, with 11 bases sitting between them. CDR1 is SGHRS, CDR2 YFSETQ, per germline. The length of the CDR3 is 14 residues. Here the CDR3 DNA reads TGCGCCAGCAGCTTTTTTAGGACTGAAGAGACCCAGTACTTC. Its translation: CASSFFRTEETQYF.

The gene calls are TRBV6-5 and TRBJ2-7, with 7 bases that match TRBD1. This CDR3 has 16 amino acids. Trimming cost V 2 bases and J 3 bases; bases outside gene matches: 10. CDR1 is MNHEY and CDR2 is SVGAGI in the germline V gene. The CDR3 loop reads CASSYLSRDRDYEQYF. CDR3 sequence (DNA): TGTGCCAGCAGTTACCTTAGCCGGGACAGAGACTACGAGCAGTACTTC.

The rearrangement uses TRBV4-2 and TRBJ2-2, with 10 positions matching TRBD2. Germline trimming cut 0 bases from V and 7 bases from J; bases unmatched to any gene: 17. Germline-derived CDR1 and CDR2 are LGHNA and YNFKEQ. The CDR3 is 20 amino acids. CDR3 sequence (DNA): TGTGCCAGCAGCCAAGATTTCGGAGGAGCGGGAGGGCCGGGGGTCGGGGAGCTGTTTTTT. Protein product: CASSQDFGGAGGPGVGELFF.

This clone has only one observation. The CDR3, as DNA: TGCAGCGTTGAAGCACGGCAGGGGGCAGATACGCAGTATTTT. Its protein is CSVEARQGADTQYF. V gene TRBV29-1 combines with J gene TRBJ2-3; 7 positions match TRBD1. Germline V gives CDR1 SQVTM, CDR2 ANQGSEA. The CDR3 length is 14 residues. J was trimmed by 4 bases and V by 1 base; bases with no gene match: 5.

The chain couples TRBV4-1 to TRBJ1-1; TRBD1 is a possible D gene (6 bases). The germline V gene encodes CDR1 MGHRA and CDR2 YSYEKL. V was clipped by 4 bases and J by 1 base, with 13 bases between them. The CDR3 is 15 amino acids. CDR3: CASSPRVQGNTEAFF. The CDR3 coding sequence is TGCGCCAGCAGCCCTCGGGTACAGGGGAACACTGAAGCTTTCTTT.

This chain joins TRBV7-2 and TRBJ2-5; 10 nucleotides align to TRBD2. The ends lost 0 bases at V and 7 bases at J; junction bases unmatched: 11. Germline CDR1 reads SGHTA; CDR2 reads FQGNSA. The CDR3 runs to 17 residues. The CDR3 loop is CASSLAGTSVQESTQYF. CDR3 DNA sequence: TGTGCCAGCAGCTTAGCCGGGACTAGCGTCCAAGAGTCGACCCAGTACTTC.

The chain has TRBV5-1 and TRBJ2-7; D gene unclear. CDR3 length: 14 amino acids. V lost 2 bases and J 0 bases, leaving 9 bases between the germline ends. Per germline, CDR1 SGHRS and CDR2 YFSETQ. DNA of the CDR3: TGCGCCAGCAGCTTTGTCAGAAGCTCCTACGAGCAGTACTTC. Protein: CASSFVRSSYEQYF.

The DNA for the CDR3 is TGCGCCAGCAGTGATCAGTTCAGTTATGGCTACACCTTC. It specifies CASSDQFSYGYTF. V usage is TRBV10-2 and J usage is TRBJ1-2; D remains unclear. The CDR3 consists of 13 residues. V was shortened by 3 bases and J by 5 bases, with 10 bases between the two germline ends. Looked up from germline, CDR1 is WSHSY and CDR2 is SAAADI.

The chain uses TRBV4-1 and TRBJ1-1; possible D gene TRBD1, 6 bases. The CDR3 is made up of 15 amino acids. Germline V gene sequence: CDR1 MGHRA, CDR2 YSYEKL. V lost 4 bases to trimming and J lost 6 bases, with 18 bases between them. CDR3 DNA: TGCGCCAGCAGCCCGGGTCGGGGGGCGCAGGCTGAAGCTTTCTTT. Its protein product is CASSPGRGAQAEAFF.

This clone was counted once. This chain uses TRBV27 with TRBJ1-4; D is unresolved. The CDR3 extends over 13 amino acids. Germline-derived CDR1 and CDR2 are MNHEY and SMNVEV (reference sequence). V lost 4 bases and J lost 8, with 11 bases in between. CDR3 residues: CASSSGVREKLFF. The CDR3 nucleotides are TGTGCCAGCAGTTCCGGGGTCCGAGAAAAACTGTTTTTT.

This clone was counted between two and nine times. The chain is built from TRBV20-1 and TRBJ2-7; 10 bases are a match to TRBD2. Germline V gene lookup returns CDR1 DFQATT and CDR2 SNEGSKA (reference sequence). The CDR3 is 16 residues long. V lost 3 bases and J lost 0; bases outside the gene matches: 8. The CDR3 here is CSASSRTSGISYEQYF. CDR3 DNA: TGCAGTGCTAGTTCCCGAACTAGCGGGATCTCCTACGAGCAGTACTTC.

The CDR3 here is CAIGTGRGPGDTQYF. The CDR3 DNA sequence: TGTGCCATAGGGACAGGGAGGGGCCCTGGGGATACGCAGTATTTT. V gene TRBV10-3 combines with J gene TRBJ2-3; 9 nucleotides agree with TRBD1. J was trimmed by 6 bases and V by 9 bases; bases with no gene match: 13. CDR3 length: 15 amino acids. CDR1 is ENHRY, CDR2 SYGVKD, per germline.

The V and J genes are TRBV19 and TRBJ2-7; a weak D match, TRBD2 (6 bases). Deletions cut 3 bases from V and 3 bases from J, with 9 bases between. CDR3 size: 13 residues. Germline loops: CDR1 LNHDA, CDR2 SQIVND (reference sequence). The CDR3 here is CASSIRGIYEQYF. CDR3 nucleotide sequence: TGTGCCAGTAGTATCCGGGGGATCTACGAGCAGTACTTC.

The genes are TRBV19 and TRBJ1-1; D is unresolved. Germline CDR1 and CDR2: LNHDA and SQIVND (reference sequence). This CDR3 is 12 amino acids long. The V gene lost 2 bases and the J gene lost 4 bases, with 5 bases spanning the gap. CDR3 DNA: TGTGCCAGTAGTATAACGGGCACTGAAGCTTTCTTT. Encoded protein: CASSITGTEAFF.

V gene TRBV20-1 combines with J gene TRBJ2-7, with D uncertain. There are 11 residues in the CDR3. Germline lookup yields CDR1 DFQATT and CDR2 SNEGSKA (reference sequence). V lost 6 bases and J 2 bases, leaving 8 bases between the germline ends. The CDR3 DNA sequence: TGCAGTGCCACCACTGCCTACGAGCAGTACTTC. Its protein product is CSATTAYEQYF.

As DNA, the CDR3 is TGTGCCAGCAGCCGCGGGGGGAGCAATCAGCCCCAGCATTTT. Protein: CASSRGGSNQPQHF. The rearrangement links TRBV7-9 to TRBJ1-5, with D possibly being TRBD1 (5 bases). Germline loops: CDR1 SEHNR, CDR2 FQNEAQ (reference sequence). V lost 5 bases and J lost 1, with 9 bases in between. The length of the CDR3 is 14 residues.

The chain links TRBV11-3 to TRBJ2-2; TRBD2 matches 8 bases. CDR3 length: 17 amino acids. The trim removed 5 bases at V and 2 bases at J, leaving 10 bases unmatched. Germline assignment: CDR1 SGHNT and CDR2 YENEEA. For the CDR3, the DNA is TGTGCCAGCAGCCCAGGACTAGCCGAGGACAACACCGGGGAGCTGTTTTTT. It yields the protein CASSPGLAEDNTGELFF.

V gene TRBV10-3 combines with J gene TRBJ1-6; D may be TRBD1 (5 bases). V lost 6 bases, J lost 10 bases, and 25 bases lay in between. The CDR3 is made up of 17 amino acids. Germline assignment: CDR1 ENHRY and CDR2 SYGVKD. CDR3 nucleotide sequence: TGTGCCATCAGCGATCCGTCCCCAGCAGGCAGGGTCTCACCCCTCCACTTT. Translating it yields CAISDPSPAGRVSPLHF.

The V call is TRBV18, the J call TRBJ2-6; possible D gene TRBD2, 7 bases. The CDR3 length is 20 residues. Trimming removed 3 bases from V and 1 base from J, with 22 bases in between. The V gene's germline CDR1 is KGHSH and CDR2 LQKENI. CDR3 sequence reads: CASSPLDLGGARSGANVLTF. CDR3 DNA sequence: TGTGCCAGCTCACCCCTCGACTTGGGGGGGGCTCGTTCTGGGGCCAACGTCCTGACTTTC.

This chain connects TRBV6-1 to TRBJ2-7, with 7 bases identical to TRBD1. The CDR3 has 15 amino acids. V trimming: 0 bases; J trimming: 0 bases; junction bases outside the gene matches: 2. The V gene's germline CDR1 is MNHNS and CDR2 SASEGT. CDR3 sequence reads: CASSEAGDSSYEQYF. The CDR3 DNA reads TGTGCCAGCAGTGAAGCCGGGGACAGCTCCTACGAGCAGTACTTC.

The chain carries TRBV7-2 and TRBJ2-1; 7 bases fit TRBD2. This CDR3 comprises 18 residues. J gave up 7 bases and V 1 base, and 16 bases lay outside the gene matches. The germline V gene encodes CDR1 SGHTA and CDR2 FQGNSA. CDR3 region: CASSLVTGGMGVTNEQFF. CDR3 DNA sequence: TGTGCCAGCAGCTTAGTTACGGGAGGCATGGGAGTTACGAATGAGCAGTTCTTC.

This chain connects TRBV11-3 to TRBJ2-3, with 11 bases matching TRBD1. The germline V gene encodes CDR1 SGHNT and CDR2 YENEEA. The CDR3 loop spans 16 amino acids. The ends lost 4 bases at V and 3 bases at J; junction bases unmatched: 6. CDR3 coding DNA: TGTGCCAGCAGCTCCCGGGACAGGGGGAGGACAGATACGCAGTATTTT. It codes for CASSSRDRGRTDTQYF.

The chain is built from TRBV7-2 and TRBJ2-3; 7 positions match TRBD1. V trimming: 5 bases; J trimming: 0 bases; junction bases outside the gene matches: 5. The CDR3 length is 15 residues. Germline V gene data show CDR1 as SGHTA and CDR2 as FQGNSA. In nucleotides, the CDR3 is TGTGCCAGCAGCCGTTGGACAGGAAGCACAGATACGCAGTATTTT. It specifies CASSRWTGSTDTQYF.

V and J are TRBV24-1 and TRBJ1-2, with D perhaps matching TRBD1 (6 bases). CDR1 is KGHDR, CDR2 SFDVKD, per germline. The V end was cut by 4 bases, the J end by 4 bases, with 15 bases between. CDR3 length: 15 residues. The CDR3 region has the DNA TGTGCCACCAGTGAAGGTAGGGGGTCACCCTATGGCTACACCTTC. It is translated as CATSEGRGSPYGYTF.

The rearrangement joins TRBV27 to TRBJ1-3; D perhaps matches TRBD1 (5 bases). Per the germline V gene, CDR1 is MNHEY and CDR2 is SMNVEV (reference sequence). The CDR3 consists of 15 residues. Trimming removed 4 bases from V and 6 bases from J, with 16 bases in between. CDR3 sequence: CASSYTETVANTIYF. The CDR3 DNA reads as TGTGCCAGCAGTTATACCGAGACAGTAGCAAACACCATATATTTT.

The J gene is TRBJ1-1, the V gene TRBV2; D remains ambiguous. The CDR3 length is 14 residues. Germline assignment: CDR1 SNHLY and CDR2 FYNNEI. V was clipped by 3 bases and J by 6 bases, with 14 bases between them. The CDR3 coding sequence is TGTGCCAGCAGTGATCCCCGGGGAGTGGCTGAAGCTTTCTTT. Protein sequence: CASSDPRGVAEAFF.

This chain links TRBV19 with TRBJ1-6; TRBD1 is a possible D gene (5 bases). Between the trimmed V and J ends, which lost 6 bases and 5 bases, there was a span of 8 bases. The CDR3 extends over 13 amino acids. From germline, CDR1 is LNHDA and CDR2 SQIVND (reference sequence). This chain's CDR3 is CASRPGNNSPLHF. CDR3 coding DNA: TGTGCCAGTAGGCCAGGGAATAATTCACCCCTCCACTTT.